This is a list of T cell receptor beta chains from one sample in a study of beta chain features in type 1 diabetes. TCRdb's table, derived via immunoSEQ multiplex PCR, lists solely in-frame clones and lacks some. The sample lists about 340,000 clones; about a tenth were seen once. The sequencing sample was made of central memory CD4+ T cells from blood. These receptors were taken from a man aged 25-45 years with type 1 diabetes. Each CDR3 is given with its conserved first and last residue. D genes are given only for firm matches. Size is stated for part of the rows, as once, few or many counts, or as a class when the clone is expanded.

clone_size | v_call | d_call | cdr3_aa
few | TRBV7-7 | TRBD1 | CASSSGQGAGELFF
few | TRBV9 | - | CASSARDGSTDTQYF
few | TRBV5-4 | - | CASSLTWDPTYEQYF
- | TRBV14 | - | CASSPDVWPETQYF
- | TRBV9 | TRBD2 | CASSVASSGNNEQFF
few | TRBV7-2 | - | CASSLAGVGNTEAFF
few | TRBV28 | - | CASSSTGKGYGYTF
- | TRBV5-4 | TRBD1 | CASSWPPGQEGARYGYTF
many | TRBV4-3 | - | CASSQDIAGAGTQYF
few | TRBV11-3 | - | CASSLSGETQYF
- | TRBV7-9 | TRBD1 | CASSLGQGQSPLHF
few | TRBV5-6 | TRBD1 | CASSFTPGTGPYEQYF
few | TRBV30 | - | CAWSPDSNQPQHF
- | TRBV5-1 | TRBD2 | CASGGLPNTDTQYF
- | TRBV6-5 | TRBD2 | CASSYILAGVLDEQFF
few | TRBV20-1 | - | CSASRGTEAFF
few | TRBV28 | TRBD1 | CASRPWTGTGNQPQHF
- | TRBV5-4 | - | CASSREGVGDTQYF
many | TRBV7-2 | - | CASSLAGGTDTQYF
- | TRBV7-9 | TRBD1 | CASRRTGENGELFF
few | TRBV2 | - | CASKAGGDEQYF
- | TRBV7-6 | - | CASSLKLHTGELFF
- | TRBV7-9 | - | CASSLGTRNEKLFF
- | TRBV18 | TRBD1 | CASSPGQGSSGANVLTF
- | TRBV25-1 | - | CASSEPGADYGYTF
few | TRBV2 | - | CASSDEGFNYGYTF
- | TRBV9 | TRBD2 | CASSVAGGLADTQYF
- | TRBV7-9 | - | CASSLSGEGYYGYTF
few | TRBV6-6 | - | CASSSGSQETQYF
- | TRBV19 | - | CASRAQLNTEAFF
- | TRBV5-1 | - | CASSGLQGTTSTDTQYF
- | TRBV18 | TRBD1 | CASSPPNQDRVAYEQYF
- | TRBV11-2 | - | CASSLRREGRLAEAFF
few | TRBV4-3 | TRBD2 | CASSQGTAGASTDTQYF
- | TRBV6-1 | - | CASTAGVIPEQFF
few | TRBV9 | TRBD2 | CASSVRLAADTQYF
many | TRBV15 | - | CATSTSGTRNQPQHF
- | TRBV5-1 | - | CASSLAETPTYEQYF
many | TRBV23-1 | TRBD1 | CASSQRTGVPEKLFF
- | TRBV5-4 | - | CASSQEIREPYGYTF
- | TRBV9 | - | CASSVGGGLWNTIYF
many | TRBV9 | - | CASSVGPLGGETQYF
few | TRBV29-1 | - | CSVFGAVNTEAFF